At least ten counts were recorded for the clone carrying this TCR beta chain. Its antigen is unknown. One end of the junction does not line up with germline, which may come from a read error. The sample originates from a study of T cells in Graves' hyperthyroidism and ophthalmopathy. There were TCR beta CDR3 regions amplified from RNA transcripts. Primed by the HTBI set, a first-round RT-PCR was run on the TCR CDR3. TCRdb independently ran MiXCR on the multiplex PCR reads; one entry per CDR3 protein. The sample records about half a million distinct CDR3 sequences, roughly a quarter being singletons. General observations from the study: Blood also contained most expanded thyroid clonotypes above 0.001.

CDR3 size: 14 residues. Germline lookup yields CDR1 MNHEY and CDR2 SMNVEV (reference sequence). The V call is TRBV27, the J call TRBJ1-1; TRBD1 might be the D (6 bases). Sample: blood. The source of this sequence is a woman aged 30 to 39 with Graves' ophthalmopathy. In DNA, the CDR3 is TGTGCCAGCAGTTTGGACAGACAGAACGCTGAAGCTTTCTTT. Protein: CASSLDRQNAEAFF.